The following is a T cell receptor (beta chain) sequence with its context. Trimming removed 5 bases at V and 0 bases at J, with 10 bases between. There are 14 residues in the CDR3. CDR1 SEHNR and CDR2 FQNEAQ come from the germline V gene (reference sequence). This record comes from a study of T-cell memory formation after mild COVID-19. A single record per CDR3 protein comes from TCRdb applying MiXCR to the 5' RACE reads. Among 90,000 to 120,000 distinct CDR3 sequences listed, approximately 12% were seen once. The gene calls are TRBV7-9 and TRBJ1-1; no clear D. Sequenced input: PBMCs or a T cell subset sorted from them (not recorded which). This TCR came from a man aged 18 to 35 who had mild COVID-19 (a few samples of this study predate the infection). Cell type and time point are not known. This CDR3 reads CASSARILNTEAFF. The DNA of the CDR3 is TGTGCCAGCAGCGCCCGGATCCTGAACACTGAAGCTTTCTTT.